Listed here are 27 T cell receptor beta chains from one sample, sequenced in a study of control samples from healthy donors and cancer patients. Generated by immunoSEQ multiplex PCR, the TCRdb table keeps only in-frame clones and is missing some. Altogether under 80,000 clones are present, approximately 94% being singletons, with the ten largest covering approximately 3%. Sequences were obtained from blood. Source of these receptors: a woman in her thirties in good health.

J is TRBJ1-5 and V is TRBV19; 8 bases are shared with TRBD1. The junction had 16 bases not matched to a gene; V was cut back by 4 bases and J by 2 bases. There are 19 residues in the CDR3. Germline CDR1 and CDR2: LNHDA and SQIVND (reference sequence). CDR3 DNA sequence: TGTGCCAGTAGTAGAACTAAGGGACAGGTCACCAGGGGCAATCAGCCCCAGCATTTT. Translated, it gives CASSRTKGQVTRGNQPQHF.

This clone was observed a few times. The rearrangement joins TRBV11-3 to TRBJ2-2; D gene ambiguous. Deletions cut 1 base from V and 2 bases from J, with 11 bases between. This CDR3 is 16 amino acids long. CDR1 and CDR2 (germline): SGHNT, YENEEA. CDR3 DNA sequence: TGTGCCAGCAGCTTAGGATGGGAAATCAACACCGGGGAGCTGTTTTTT. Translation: CASSLGWEINTGELFF. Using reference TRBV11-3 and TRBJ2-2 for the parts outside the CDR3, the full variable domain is EAGVVQSPRYKIIEKKQPVAFWCNPISGHNTLYWYLQNLGQGPELLIRYENEEAVDDSQLPKDRFSAERLKGVDSTLKIQPAELGDSAVYLCASSLGWEINTGELFFGEGSRLTVL.

The CDR3 sequence: CASSYIAGVYNEQFF. The CDR3 DNA reads TGTGCCAGCAGTTATATAGCGGGGGTCTACAATGAGCAGTTCTTC. V is TRBV11-2 and J is TRBJ2-1; 9 positions match TRBD2. Losses at the gene ends were 6 bases for V and 3 bases for J; bases not matched to a gene: 6. The length of the CDR3 is 15 residues. In germline, CDR1 is SGHAT, CDR2 FQNNGV.

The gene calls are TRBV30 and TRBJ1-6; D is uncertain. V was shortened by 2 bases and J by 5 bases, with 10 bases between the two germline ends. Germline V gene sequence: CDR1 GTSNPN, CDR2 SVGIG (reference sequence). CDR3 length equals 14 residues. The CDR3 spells CAWSSGIDNSPLHF. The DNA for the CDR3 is TGTGCCTGGAGTTCGGGGATCGATAATTCACCCCTCCACTTT.

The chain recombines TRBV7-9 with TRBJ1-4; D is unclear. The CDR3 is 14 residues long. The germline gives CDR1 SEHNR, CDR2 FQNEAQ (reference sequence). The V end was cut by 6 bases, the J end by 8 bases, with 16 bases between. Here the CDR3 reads CASSSSHVEEKLFF. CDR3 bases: TGTGCCAGCAGTTCCTCACATGTGGAGGAAAAACTGTTTTTT.

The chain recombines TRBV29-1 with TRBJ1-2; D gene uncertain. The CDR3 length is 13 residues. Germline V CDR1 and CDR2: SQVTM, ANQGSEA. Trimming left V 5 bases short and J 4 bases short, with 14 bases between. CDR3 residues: CSVREAGRYGYTF. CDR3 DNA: TGCAGCGTTAGGGAGGCAGGCCGCTATGGCTACACCTTC. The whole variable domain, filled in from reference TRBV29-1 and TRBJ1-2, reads SAVISQKPSRDICQRGTSLTIQCQVDSQVTMMFWYRQQPGQSLTLIATANQGSEATYESGFVIDKFPISRPNLTFSTLTVSNMSPEDSSIYLCSVREAGRYGYTFGSGTRLTVV.

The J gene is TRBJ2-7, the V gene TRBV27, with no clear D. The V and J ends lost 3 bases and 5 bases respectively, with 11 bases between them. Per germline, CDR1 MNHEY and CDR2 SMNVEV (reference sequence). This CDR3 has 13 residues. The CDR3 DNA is TGTGCCAGCAGTTTGAAGGTTTTCCACGAGCAGTACTTC. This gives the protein CASSLKVFHEQYF.

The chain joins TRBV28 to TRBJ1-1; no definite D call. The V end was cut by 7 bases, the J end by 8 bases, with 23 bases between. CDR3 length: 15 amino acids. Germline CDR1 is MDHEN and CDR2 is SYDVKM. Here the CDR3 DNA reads TGTGCCAGCAAGCCCCTAAGTCTATTAACAGTAGAAGCTTTCTTT. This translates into CASKPLSLLTVEAFF.

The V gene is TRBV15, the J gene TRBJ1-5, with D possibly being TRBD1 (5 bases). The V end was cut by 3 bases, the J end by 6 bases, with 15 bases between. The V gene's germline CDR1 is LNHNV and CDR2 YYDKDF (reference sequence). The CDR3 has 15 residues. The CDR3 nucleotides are TGTGCCACCAGCAGCCCGAAGGTGGGACGTCAGCCCCAGCATTTT. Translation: CATSSPKVGRQPQHF.

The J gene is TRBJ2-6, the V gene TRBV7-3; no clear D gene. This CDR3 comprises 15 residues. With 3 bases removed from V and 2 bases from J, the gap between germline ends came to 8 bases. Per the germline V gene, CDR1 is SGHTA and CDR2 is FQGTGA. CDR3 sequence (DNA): TGTGCCAGCAGCTTCGATACTCCTGGGGCCAACGTCCTGACTTTC. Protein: CASSFDTPGANVLTF.

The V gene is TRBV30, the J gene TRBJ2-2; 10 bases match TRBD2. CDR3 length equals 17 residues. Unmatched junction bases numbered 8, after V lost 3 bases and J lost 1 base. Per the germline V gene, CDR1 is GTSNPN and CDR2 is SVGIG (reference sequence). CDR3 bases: TGTGCCTGGAGAGACCCCTCTAGCGGGGGGAACACCGGGGAGCTGTTTTTT. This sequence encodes CAWRDPSSGGNTGELFF.

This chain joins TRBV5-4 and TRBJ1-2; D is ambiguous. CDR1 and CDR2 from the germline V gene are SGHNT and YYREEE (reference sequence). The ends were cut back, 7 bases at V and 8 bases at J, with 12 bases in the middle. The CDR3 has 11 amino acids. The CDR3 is CASPVNDGYTF. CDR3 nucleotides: TGTGCCAGCCCCGTCAACGACGGCTACACCTTC. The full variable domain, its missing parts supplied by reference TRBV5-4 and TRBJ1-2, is ETGVTQSPTHLIKTRGQQVTLRCSSQSGHNTVSWYQQALGQGPQFIFQYYREEENGRGNFPPRFSGLQFPNYSSELNVNALELDDSALYLCASPVNDGYTFGSGTRLTVV.

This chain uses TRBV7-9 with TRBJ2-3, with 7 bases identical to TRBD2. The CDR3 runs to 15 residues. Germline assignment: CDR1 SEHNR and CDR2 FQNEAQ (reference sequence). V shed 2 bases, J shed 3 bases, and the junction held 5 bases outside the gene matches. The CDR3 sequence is CASSLWAGVTDTQYF. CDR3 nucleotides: TGTGCCAGCAGCTTATGGGCGGGGGTAACAGATACGCAGTATTTT.

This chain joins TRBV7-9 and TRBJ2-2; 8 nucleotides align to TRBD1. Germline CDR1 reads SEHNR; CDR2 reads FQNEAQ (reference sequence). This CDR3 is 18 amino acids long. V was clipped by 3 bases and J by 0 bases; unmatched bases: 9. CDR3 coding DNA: TGTGCCAGCAGCTTGATTCCGGGACAGGCTACGAACACCGGGGAGCTGTTTTTT. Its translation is CASSLIPGQATNTGELFF.

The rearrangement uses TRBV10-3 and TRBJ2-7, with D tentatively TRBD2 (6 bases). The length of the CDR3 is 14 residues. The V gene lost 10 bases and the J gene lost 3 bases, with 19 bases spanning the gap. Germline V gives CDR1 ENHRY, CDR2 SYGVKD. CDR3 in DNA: TGTGCCACAAGAAAGGAGGGCAGTTACTACGAGCAGTACGTC. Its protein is CATRKEGSYYEQYV.

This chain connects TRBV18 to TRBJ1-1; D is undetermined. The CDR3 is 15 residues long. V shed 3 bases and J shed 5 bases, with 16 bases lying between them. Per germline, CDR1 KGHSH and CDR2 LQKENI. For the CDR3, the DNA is TGTGCCAGCTCACCGACCTCGGCTCGGAGGACTGAAGCTTTCTTT. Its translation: CASSPTSARRTEAFF.

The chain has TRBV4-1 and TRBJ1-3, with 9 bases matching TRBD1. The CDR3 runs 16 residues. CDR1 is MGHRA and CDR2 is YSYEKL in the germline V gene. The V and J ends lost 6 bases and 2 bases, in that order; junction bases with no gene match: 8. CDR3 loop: CASSPHRDRAGNTIYF. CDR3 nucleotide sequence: TGCGCCAGCAGTCCTCACCGGGACAGGGCTGGAAACACCATATATTTT.

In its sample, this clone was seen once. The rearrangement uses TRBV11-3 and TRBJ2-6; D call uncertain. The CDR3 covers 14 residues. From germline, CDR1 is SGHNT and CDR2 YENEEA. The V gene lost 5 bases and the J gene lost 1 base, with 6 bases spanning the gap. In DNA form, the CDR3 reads TGTGCCAGCAGCAAACCATCTGGGGCCAACGTCCTGACTTTC. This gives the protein CASSKPSGANVLTF.

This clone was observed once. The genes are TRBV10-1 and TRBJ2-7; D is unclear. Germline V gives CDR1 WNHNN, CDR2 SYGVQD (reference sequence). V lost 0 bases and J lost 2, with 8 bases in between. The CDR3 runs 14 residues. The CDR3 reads CASSESRAAYEQYF. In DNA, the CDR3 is TGCGCCAGCAGTGAGTCTCGGGCAGCCTACGAGCAGTACTTC.

The CDR3 loop is CASRDGKAFF. The CDR3 DNA is TGTGCCAGCAGGGACGGCAAAGCTTTCTTT. The chain employs TRBV2 and TRBJ1-1; D is ambiguous. Germline V gives CDR1 SNHLY, CDR2 FYNNEI. The CDR3 totals 10 residues. Between the trimmed V and J ends, which lost 6 bases and 9 bases, there was a span of 8 bases. The full variable domain, rest sourced from reference TRBV2 and TRBJ1-1, is EPEVTQTPSHQVTQMGQEVILRCVPISNHLYFYWYRQILGQKVEFLVSFYNNEISEKSEIFDDQFSVERPDGSNFTLKIRSTKLEDSAMYFCASRDGKAFFGQGTRLTVV.

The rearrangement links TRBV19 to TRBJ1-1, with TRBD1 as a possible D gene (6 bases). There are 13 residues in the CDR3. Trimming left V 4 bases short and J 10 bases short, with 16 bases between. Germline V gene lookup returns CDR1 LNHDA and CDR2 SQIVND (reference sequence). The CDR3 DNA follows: TGTGCCAGTAGTACAAACAACAGGGTGGCAGCTTTCTTT. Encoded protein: CASSTNNRVAAFF. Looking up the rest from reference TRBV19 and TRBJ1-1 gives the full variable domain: DGGITQSPKYLFRKEGQNVTLSCEQNLNHDAMYWYRQDPGQGLRLIYYSQIVNDFQKGDIAEGYSVSREKKESFPLTVTSAQKNPTAFYLCASSTNNRVAAFFGQGTRLTVV.

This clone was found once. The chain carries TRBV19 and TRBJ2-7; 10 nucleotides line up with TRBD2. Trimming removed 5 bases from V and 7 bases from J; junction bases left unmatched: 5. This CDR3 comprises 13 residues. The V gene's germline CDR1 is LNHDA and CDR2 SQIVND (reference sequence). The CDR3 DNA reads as TGTGCCAGTAGTCGAGCGGGGGGGGAGGAGCAGTACGTC. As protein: CASSRAGGEEQYV.

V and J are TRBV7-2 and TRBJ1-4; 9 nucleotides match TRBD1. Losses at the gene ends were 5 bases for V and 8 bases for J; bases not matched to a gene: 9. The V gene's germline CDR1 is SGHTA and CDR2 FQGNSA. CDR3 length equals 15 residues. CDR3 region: CASSAYRGQGEKLFF. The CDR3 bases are TGTGCCAGCAGCGCATACAGGGGGCAGGGAGAAAAACTGTTTTTT.

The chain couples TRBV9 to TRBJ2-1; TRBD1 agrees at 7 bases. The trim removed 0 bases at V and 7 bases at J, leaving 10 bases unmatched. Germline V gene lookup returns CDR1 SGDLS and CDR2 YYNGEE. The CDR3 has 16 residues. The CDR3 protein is CASSVAVTGVPNEQFF. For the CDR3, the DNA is TGTGCCAGCAGCGTAGCCGTAACAGGGGTTCCGAATGAGCAGTTCTTC.

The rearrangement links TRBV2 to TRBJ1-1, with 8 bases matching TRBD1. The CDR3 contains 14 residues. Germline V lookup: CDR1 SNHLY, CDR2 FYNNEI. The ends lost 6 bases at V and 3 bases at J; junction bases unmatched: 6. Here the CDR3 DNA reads TGTGCCAGCAGACTACAGGGGGTAGACACTGAAGCTTTCTTT. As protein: CASRLQGVDTEAFF. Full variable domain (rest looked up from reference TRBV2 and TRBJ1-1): EPEVTQTPSHQVTQMGQEVILRCVPISNHLYFYWYRQILGQKVEFLVSFYNNEISEKSEIFDDQFSVERPDGSNFTLKIRSTKLEDSAMYFCASRLQGVDTEAFFGQGTRLTVV.

The CDR3, as DNA: TGCAGTGCTAGAGTGGGTGAGCAGTTCTTC. Protein sequence: CSARVGEQFF. V usage is TRBV20-1 and J usage is TRBJ2-1; D call uncertain. Trimming removed 1 base from V and 9 bases from J, with 4 bases in between. CDR3 size: 10 residues. The V gene's germline CDR1 is DFQATT and CDR2 SNEGSKA (reference sequence).

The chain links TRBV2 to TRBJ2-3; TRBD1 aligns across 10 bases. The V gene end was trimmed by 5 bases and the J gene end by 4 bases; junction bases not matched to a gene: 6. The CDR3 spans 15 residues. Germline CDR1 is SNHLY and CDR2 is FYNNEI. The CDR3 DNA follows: TGTGCCAGCAGTCCGGGACAGGGGCGGTCAGATACGCAGTATTTT. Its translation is CASSPGQGRSDTQYF.